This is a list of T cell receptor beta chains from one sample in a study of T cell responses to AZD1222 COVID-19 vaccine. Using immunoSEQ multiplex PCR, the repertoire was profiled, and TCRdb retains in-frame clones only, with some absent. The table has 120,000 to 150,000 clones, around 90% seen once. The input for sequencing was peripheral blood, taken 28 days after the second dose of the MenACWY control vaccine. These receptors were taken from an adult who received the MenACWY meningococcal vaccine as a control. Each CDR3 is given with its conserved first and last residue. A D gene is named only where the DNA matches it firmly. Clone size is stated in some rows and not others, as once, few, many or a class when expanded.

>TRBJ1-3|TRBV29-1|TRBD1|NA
CSVAQGAGNTIYF
TGCAGCGTCGCACAGGGGGCTGGAAACACCATATATTTT
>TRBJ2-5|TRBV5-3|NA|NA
CARSLRDGPRETQYF
TGTGCCAGAAGCTTGAGGGACGGCCCTCGGGAGACCCAGTACTTC
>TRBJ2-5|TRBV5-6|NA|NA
CASNRSPQETQYF
TGTGCCAGCAATCGGTCCCCCCAAGAGACCCAGTACTTC
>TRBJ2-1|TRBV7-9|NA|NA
CASTWGGTYNEQFF
TGTGCCAGCACGTGGGGGGGCACGTACAATGAGCAGTTCTTC
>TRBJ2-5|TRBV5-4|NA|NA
CASSLDAAAIQETQYF
TGTGCCAGCAGCTTGGACGCGGCAGCTATCCAAGAGACCCAGTACTTC
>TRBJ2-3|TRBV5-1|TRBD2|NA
CASSQAPTSGGTDTQYF
TGCGCCAGCAGCCAAGCCCCGACTAGCGGGGGCACAGATACGCAGTATTTT
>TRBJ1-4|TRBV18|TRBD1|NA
CASSQQGIGEKLFF
TGTGCCAGCTCCCAACAGGGGATCGGGGAAAAACTGTTTTTT
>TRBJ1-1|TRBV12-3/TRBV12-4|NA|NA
CASSLDGNTEAFF
TGTGCCAGCAGTTTAGACGGGAACACTGAAGCTTTCTTT
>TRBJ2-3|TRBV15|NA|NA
CATSRAPGSSTDTQYF
TGTGCCACCAGCAGAGCCCCGGGGTCTAGCACAGATACGCAGTATTTT
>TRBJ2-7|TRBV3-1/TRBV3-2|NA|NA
CASSQAKRAYEQYF
TGTGCCAGCAGCCAAGCGAAGCGGGCCTACGAGCAGTACTTC
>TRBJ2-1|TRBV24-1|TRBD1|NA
CATSEPTGGDYNEQFF
TGTGCCACCAGTGAACCGACAGGGGGAGATTACAATGAGCAGTTCTTC
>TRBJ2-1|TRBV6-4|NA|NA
CASSEGAYNEQFF
TGTGCCAGCAGTGAGGGCGCCTACAATGAGCAGTTCTTC
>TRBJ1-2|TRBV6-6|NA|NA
CASSQQGGNGYTF
TGTGCCAGCAGCCAACAGGGAGGGAATGGCTACACCTTC
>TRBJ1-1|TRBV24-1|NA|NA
CAKTGGAPTEAFF
TGTGCCAAAACGGGGGGCGCGCCCACTGAAGCTTTCTTT
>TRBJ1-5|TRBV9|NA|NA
CASSPGTGTQGPQHF
TGTGCCAGCAGCCCCGGGACGGGGACGCAAGGGCCCCAGCATTTT
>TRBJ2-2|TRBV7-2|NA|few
CASSSTANTGELFF
TGTGCCAGCAGCTCGACAGCGAACACCGGGGAGCTGTTTTTT
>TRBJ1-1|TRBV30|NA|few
CAWSLNTEAFF
TGTGCCTGGAGCTTGAACACTGAAGCTTTCTTT
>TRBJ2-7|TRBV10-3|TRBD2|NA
CAIKRGQFSYEQYF
TGTGCCATCAAGCGGGGGCAATTCTCCTACGAGCAGTACTTC
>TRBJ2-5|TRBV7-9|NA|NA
CASSFQETQYF
TGTGCCAGCAGCTTTCAAGAGACCCAGTACTTC
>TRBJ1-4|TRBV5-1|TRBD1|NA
CASRRTGTTNEKLFF
TGCGCCAGCAGACGGACAGGGACAACTAATGAAAAACTGTTTTTT
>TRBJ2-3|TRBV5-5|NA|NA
CASSLGFTDTQYF
TGTGCCAGCAGCTTGGGCTTCACAGATACGCAGTATTTT
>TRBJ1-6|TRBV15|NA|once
CATSRERRGGNSPLHF
TGTGCCACCAGCAGAGAGAGGAGGGGAGGTAATTCACCCCTCCACTTT
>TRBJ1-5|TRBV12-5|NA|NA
CASGRNQPQHF
TGTGCTAGTGGACGCAATCAGCCCCAGCATTTT
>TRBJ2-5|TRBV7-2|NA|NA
CASSFGWYQETQYF
TGTGCCAGCAGCTTTGGCTGGTACCAAGAGACCCAGTACTTC
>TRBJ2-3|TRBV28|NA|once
CAIMPRRPDTQYF
TGTGCCATCATGCCCAGGAGGCCAGATACGCAGTATTTT
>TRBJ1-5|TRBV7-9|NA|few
CASSPGGWSNQPQHF
TGTGCCAGCAGCCCTGGGGGATGGAGCAATCAGCCCCAGCATTTT
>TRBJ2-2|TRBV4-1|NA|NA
CASSLGRIVTGELFF
TGCGCCAGCAGCCTTGGCCGTATTGTTACCGGGGAGCTGTTTTTT
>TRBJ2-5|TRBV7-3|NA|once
CASSLGSEQTQYF
TGTGCCAGCAGCTTAGGGTCTGAACAGACCCAGTACTTC
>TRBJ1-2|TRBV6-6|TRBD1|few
CASSYPGQVNYGYTF
TGTGCCAGCAGTTACCCTGGACAGGTGAACTATGGCTACACCTTC
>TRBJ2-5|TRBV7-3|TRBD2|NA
CASSLRGGSEETQYF
TGTGCCAGCAGCTTAAGGGGCGGGAGTGAAGAGACCCAGTACTTC
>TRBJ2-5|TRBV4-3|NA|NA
CASSQFHGGNTQYF
TGCGCCAGCAGCCAATTCCACGGGGGAAATACCCAGTACTTC
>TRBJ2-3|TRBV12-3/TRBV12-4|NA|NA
CASSALRADTQYF
TGTGCCAGCAGTGCCCTCAGGGCAGATACGCAGTATTTT
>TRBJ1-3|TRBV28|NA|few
CASSFGGVDTIYF
TGTGCCAGCAGTTTTGGGGGGGTTGACACCATATATTTT
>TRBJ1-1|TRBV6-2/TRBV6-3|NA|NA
CASSWENTEAFF
TGTGCCAGCAGTTGGGAGAACACTGAAGCTTTCTTT
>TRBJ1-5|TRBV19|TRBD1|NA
CASSKDRAGNQPQHF
TGTGCCAGTAGTAAGGACAGGGCTGGGAATCAGCCCCAGCATTTT
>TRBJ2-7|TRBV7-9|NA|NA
CASSLLGVSYEQYF
TGTGCCAGCAGCTTATTGGGGGTGTCCTACGAGCAGTACTTC
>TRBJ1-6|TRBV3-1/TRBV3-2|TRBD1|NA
CASSQGGTVESPLHF
TGTGCCAGCAGCCAAGGAGGGACAGTAGAATCACCCCTCCACTTT
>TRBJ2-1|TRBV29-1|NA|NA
CSATDLVEQFF
TGCAGCGCCACCGACTTGGTTGAGCAGTTCTTC
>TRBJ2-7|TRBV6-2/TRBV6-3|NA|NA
CASSYGQQQYF
TGTGCCAGCAGTTACGGGCAGCAGCAGTACTTC
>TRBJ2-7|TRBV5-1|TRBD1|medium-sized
CASNPGQGISYEQYF
TGCGCCAGCAATCCGGGACAGGGGATTTCCTACGAGCAGTACTTC
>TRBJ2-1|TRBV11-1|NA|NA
CASSNDPDSLNEQFF
TGTGCCAGCAGCAATGATCCCGACAGCCTGAATGAGCAGTTCTTC
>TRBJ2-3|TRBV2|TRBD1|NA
CASRDRGSADTQYF
TGTGCCAGCAGGGACAGGGGTTCGGCAGATACGCAGTATTTT